The 14 T cell receptor beta chains below come from one sample, sequenced in a study of shared clonotypes between healthy human individuals. TCRdb keeps only in-frame clones here, not all; method: immunoSEQ multiplex PCR. The sample holds some 360,000 clones, around 79% seen once. The sequenced material came from memory CD4+ T cells sorted from blood. Subset indicated: CD45RA-negative fraction. The receptors originated from a man aged 25-40 years in good health.

The CDR3 here is CASSPALRSAYGYTF. The CDR3, as DNA: TGTGCCAGCAGTCCCGCTCTTCGGTCGGCCTATGGCTACACCTTC. V usage is TRBV6-1 and J usage is TRBJ1-2; no reliable D call. V was cut by 5 bases and J by 4 bases, with 17 bases left in between. The CDR3 has 15 residues. Germline V gene lookup returns CDR1 MNHNS and CDR2 SASEGT.

This chain connects TRBV5-1 to TRBJ2-5, with D maybe TRBD2 (6 bases). This CDR3 region has 15 residues. The V gene lost 3 bases and the J gene lost 5 bases, with 17 bases spanning the gap. Germline V gene lookup returns CDR1 SGHRS and CDR2 YFSETQ. CDR3 DNA: TGCGCCAGCAGCTCCTCGGGAGTAACTTTTGAGACCCAGTACTTC. Its protein is CASSSSGVTFETQYF.

The gene calls are TRBV6-5 and TRBJ1-6; possibly TRBD1 for D (5 bases). The CDR3 spans 14 residues. CDR1 and CDR2 (germline): MNHEY, SVGAGI. The V and J ends lost 2 bases and 10 bases respectively, with 12 bases between them. In nucleotides, the CDR3 is TGTGCCAGCAGTTACGAGGGGTCGGGATCACCCCTCCACTTT. Translation gives CASSYEGSGSPLHF.

V usage is TRBV6-6 and J usage is TRBJ2-4; D gene ambiguous. Trimming shortened V by 0 bases and J by 1 base, and 4 bases separated the two germline ends. The CDR3 sequence is 14 residues long. CDR1 is MNHNY, CDR2 SVGAGI, per germline (reference sequence). The CDR3 DNA reads TGTGCCAGCAGTTACTCAGGGGCCAAAAACATTCAGTACTTC. Translated, it gives CASSYSGAKNIQYF.

The V and J genes are TRBV7-8 and TRBJ2-2; weak D call: TRBD2 (5 bases). Trimming stripped 6 bases from V and 1 base from J, with 9 bases between. The germline V gene has CDR1 SGHVS and CDR2 FQNEAQ. The CDR3 contains 14 residues. CDR3 region: CASRLSGNTGELFF. The CDR3 coding sequence is TGTGCCAGCAGATTAAGCGGGAACACCGGGGAGCTGTTTTTT.

This rearrangement joins TRBV2 to TRBJ2-7, with TRBD2 matching over 8 bases. Losses at the gene ends were 5 bases for V and 0 bases for J; bases not matched to a gene: 9. The CDR3 sequence is 16 residues long. Germline V gives CDR1 SNHLY, CDR2 FYNNEI. CDR3 sequence reads: CASSWTSWGSSYEQYF. The CDR3 nucleotides are TGTGCCAGCAGTTGGACTAGCTGGGGCAGCTCCTACGAGCAGTACTTC.

Ten or more counts support this clone. V is TRBV5-4 and J is TRBJ2-7; D unclear. CDR1 is SGHNT and CDR2 is YYREEE in the germline V gene (reference sequence). The CDR3 is 13 amino acids. V lost 0 bases, J lost 6 bases, and 10 bases lay in between. CDR3 region: CASSLGANSEQYF. The CDR3 nucleotides are TGTGCCAGCAGCTTGGGAGCGAATAGCGAGCAGTACTTC.

This chain uses TRBV18 with TRBJ1-4; D not resolved. The CDR3 covers 15 residues. V gave up 3 bases and J gave up 1 base, with 9 bases separating them. Germline CDR1 and CDR2: KGHSH and LQKENI. CDR3 residues: CASSPGAQTNEKLFF. DNA for the CDR3: TGTGCCAGCTCACCTGGTGCACAAACTAATGAAAAACTGTTTTTT.

The chain is built from TRBV2 and TRBJ2-6; the match to TRBD2 covers 9 bases. This CDR3 comprises 16 residues. Germline V gene sequence: CDR1 SNHLY, CDR2 FYNNEI. The J segment lost 0 bases and the V segment lost 7 bases, leaving 4 bases of the junction unmatched. CDR3 in DNA: TGTGCCAGCAATGGCGGGAGGGGCTCTGGGGCCAACGTCCTGACTTTC. This encodes CASNGGRGSGANVLTF.

For this clone: This CDR3 is also generated by other DNA sequences in the sample. DNA for the CDR3: TGTGCCAGCAGCTTCCGCGGGACAGGGGTCTACGAGCAGTACTTC. This gives the protein CASSFRGTGVYEQYF. The V and J genes are TRBV5-6 and TRBJ2-7; 10 bases match TRBD1. This CDR3 contains 15 residues. Germline CDR1 SGHDT, CDR2 YYEEEE. V shed 2 bases, J shed 3 bases, and the junction held 5 bases outside the gene matches.

As for this clone: Other DNA sequences in this sample translate to the same CDR3. As DNA, the CDR3 is TGTGCCAGCTCACCCGGACTAGCGGGATCCTACGAGCAGTACTTC. Protein sequence: CASSPGLAGSYEQYF. This rearrangement joins TRBV18 to TRBJ2-7, with 12 positions matching TRBD2. Germline V lookup: CDR1 KGHSH, CDR2 LQKENI. The length of the CDR3 is 15 residues. Trimming at V came to 3 bases and at J to 1 base, leaving 1 base not matched to a gene. Supplemented by reference TRBV18 and TRBJ2-7, the full variable domain reads NAGVMQNPRHLVRRRGQEARLRCSPMKGHSHVYWYRQLPEEGLKFMVYLQKENIIDESGMPKERFSAEFPKEGPSILRIQQVVRGDSAAYFCASSPGLAGSYEQYFGPGTRLTVT.

To note about this clone: One end of the junction fails to match germline, which may point to a read error. The rearrangement joins TRBV11-2 to TRBJ2-3; TRBD2 is a possible D gene (5 bases). The germline CDR1 and CDR2 sequences are SGHAT and FQNNGV. The CDR3 sequence is 10 residues long. The CDR3 DNA sequence: TGTGCCACCAGCGGAGATACGCAGTATTTT. Amino acid sequence: CATSGDTQYF.

This chain connects TRBV19 to TRBJ1-2; no reliable D call. Looked up from germline, CDR1 is LNHDA and CDR2 is SQIVND (reference sequence). Trimming removed 7 bases at V and 4 bases at J, with 13 bases between. The length of the CDR3 is 13 residues. In DNA, the CDR3 is TGTGCCAGTACGGCCGGCTACCCCTATGGCTACACCTTC. Its protein product is CASTAGYPYGYTF.

V usage is TRBV10-3 and J usage is TRBJ2-6; maybe TRBD1 (6 bases). This CDR3 spans 16 amino acids. Germline lookup yields CDR1 ENHRY and CDR2 SYGVKD. Trimming removed 3 bases at V and 2 bases at J, with 11 bases between. CDR3 DNA sequence: TGTGCCATCAGTGATGTAGGGGGAACTGGGGCCAACGTCCTGACTTTC. Its translation is CAISDVGGTGANVLTF.